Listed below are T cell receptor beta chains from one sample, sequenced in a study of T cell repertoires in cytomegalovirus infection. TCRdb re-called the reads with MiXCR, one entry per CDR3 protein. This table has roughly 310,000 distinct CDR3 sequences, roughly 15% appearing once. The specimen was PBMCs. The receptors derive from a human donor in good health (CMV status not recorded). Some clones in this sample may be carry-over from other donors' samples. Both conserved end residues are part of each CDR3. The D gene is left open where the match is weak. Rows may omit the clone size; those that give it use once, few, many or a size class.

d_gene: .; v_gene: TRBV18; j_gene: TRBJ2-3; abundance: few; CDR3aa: CASSPPGLTDTQYF; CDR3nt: TGTGCCAGCTCACCACCAGGATTGACAGATACGCAGTATTTT
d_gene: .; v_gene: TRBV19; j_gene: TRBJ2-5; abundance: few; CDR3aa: CATSPNRGRETQYF; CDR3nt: TGTGCCACTAGTCCGAACCGGGGACGGGAGACCCAGTACTTC
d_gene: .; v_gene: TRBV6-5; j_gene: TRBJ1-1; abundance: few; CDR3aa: CASSYSIKPPGTEAFF; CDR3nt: TGTGCCAGCAGTTACTCAATTAAGCCTCCGGGCACTGAAGCTTTCTTT
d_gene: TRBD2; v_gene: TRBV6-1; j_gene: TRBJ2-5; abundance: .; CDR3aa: CASSERGLGGWETQYF; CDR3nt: TGTGCCAGCAGTGAAAGGGGACTCGGGGGGTGGGAGACCCAGTACTTC
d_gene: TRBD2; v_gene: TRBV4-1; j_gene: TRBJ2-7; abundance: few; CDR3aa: CASSQAFLAGDNYEQYF; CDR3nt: TGCGCCAGCAGCCAAGCCTTCCTAGCGGGAGATAACTACGAGCAGTACTTC
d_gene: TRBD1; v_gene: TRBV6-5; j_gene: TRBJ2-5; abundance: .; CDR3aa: CASSYSGTGGGETQYF; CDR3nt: TGTGCCAGCAGTTACTCCGGGACAGGGGGTGGAGAGACCCAGTACTTC
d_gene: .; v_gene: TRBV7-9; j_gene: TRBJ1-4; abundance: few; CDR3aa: CASNVQQLNEKLFF; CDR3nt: TGTGCCAGCAATGTACAGCAACTGAATGAAAAACTGTTTTTT
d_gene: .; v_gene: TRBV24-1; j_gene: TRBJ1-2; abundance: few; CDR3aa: CATTIATDYLYYGYTF; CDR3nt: TGTGCCACCACCATCGCGACAGACTATCTTTACTATGGCTACACCTTC
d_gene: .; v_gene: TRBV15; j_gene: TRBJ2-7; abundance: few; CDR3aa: CATSRSWGDEQYF; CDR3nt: TGTGCCACCAGCAGATCGTGGGGCGACGAGCAGTACTTC
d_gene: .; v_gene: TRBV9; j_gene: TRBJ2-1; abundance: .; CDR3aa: CASSATPYNEQFF; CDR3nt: TGTGCCAGCAGCGCGACCCCCTACAATGAGCAGTTCTTC
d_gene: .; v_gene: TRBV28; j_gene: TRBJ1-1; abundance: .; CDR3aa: CASGLNREAFF; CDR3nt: TGTGCCAGCGGGCTCAACAGGGAAGCTTTCTTT
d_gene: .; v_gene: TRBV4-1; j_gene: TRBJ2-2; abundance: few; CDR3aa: CASSRPGNTGELFF; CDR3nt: TGCGCCAGCAGCCGACCAGGGAACACCGGGGAGCTGTTTTTT
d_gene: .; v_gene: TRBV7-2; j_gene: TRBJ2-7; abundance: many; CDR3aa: CASSLPGMGSYEQYF; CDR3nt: TGTGCCAGCAGCCTACCGGGGATGGGTTCCTACGAGCAGTACTTC
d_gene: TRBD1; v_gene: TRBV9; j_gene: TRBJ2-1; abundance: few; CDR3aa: CASSAPTGESYNEQFF; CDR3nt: TGTGCCAGCAGCGCTCCGACAGGGGAGAGCTACAATGAGCAGTTCTTC
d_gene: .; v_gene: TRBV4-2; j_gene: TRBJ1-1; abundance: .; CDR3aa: CASSQDHGGTEAFF; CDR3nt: TGTGCCAGCAGCCAAGATCACGGTGGTACTGAAGCTTTCTTT
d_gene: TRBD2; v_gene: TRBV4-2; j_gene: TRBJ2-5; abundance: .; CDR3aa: CASSQQLGGETQYF; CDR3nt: TGTGCCAGCAGCCAGCAACTGGGAGGGGAGACCCAGTACTTC
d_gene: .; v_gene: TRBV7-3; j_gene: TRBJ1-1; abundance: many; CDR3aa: CASSPIPGGTEAFF; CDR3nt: TGTGCCAGCAGCCCGATACCCGGGGGTACTGAAGCTTTCTTT
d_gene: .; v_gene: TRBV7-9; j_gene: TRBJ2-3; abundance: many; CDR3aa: CASSPLGGTDTQYF; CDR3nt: TGTGCCAGCAGCCCTCTGGGGGGCACAGATACGCAGTATTTT
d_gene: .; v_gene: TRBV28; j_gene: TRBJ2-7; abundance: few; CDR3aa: CASTPLSEGGYEQYF; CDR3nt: TGTGCCAGCACCCCCCTCAGCGAGGGGGGATACGAGCAGTACTTC
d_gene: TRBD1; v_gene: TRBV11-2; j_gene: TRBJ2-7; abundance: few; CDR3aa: CASSLGLGQGAYEQYF; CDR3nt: TGTGCCAGCAGCTTAGGCTTGGGACAGGGCGCCTACGAGCAGTACTTC
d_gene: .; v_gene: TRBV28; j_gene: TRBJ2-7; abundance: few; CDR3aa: CASSIRGVQYF; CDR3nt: TGTGCCAGCAGTATTAGGGGGGTGCAGTACTTC
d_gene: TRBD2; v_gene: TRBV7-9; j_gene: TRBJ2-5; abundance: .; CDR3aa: CASSLRTSQETQYF; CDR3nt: TGTGCCAGCAGCTTACGGACTAGCCAAGAGACCCAGTACTTC
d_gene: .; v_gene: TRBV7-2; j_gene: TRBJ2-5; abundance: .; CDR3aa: CASSPGRARQETQYF; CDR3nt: TGTGCCAGCAGCCCAGGCCGGGCCCGTCAAGAGACCCAGTACTTC
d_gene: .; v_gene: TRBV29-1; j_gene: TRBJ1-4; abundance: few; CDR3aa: CSVEDGGWGPSEKLFF; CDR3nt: TGCAGCGTTGAAGATGGGGGATGGGGCCCGAGTGAAAAACTGTTTTTT
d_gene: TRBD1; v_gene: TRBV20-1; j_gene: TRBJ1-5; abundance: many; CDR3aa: CSARPSGGAHNQPQHF; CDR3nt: TGCAGTGCTAGGCCCTCAGGGGGGGCGCATAATCAGCCCCAGCATTTT
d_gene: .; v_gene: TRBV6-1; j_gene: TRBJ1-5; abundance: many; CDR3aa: CASSSGQPQHF; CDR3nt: TGTGCCAGCAGCTCCGGACAGCCCCAGCATTTT
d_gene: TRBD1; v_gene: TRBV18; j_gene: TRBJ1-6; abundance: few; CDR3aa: CASSPDRGYSPLHF; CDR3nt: TGTGCCAGCTCACCAGACAGGGGGTATTCACCCCTCCACTTT
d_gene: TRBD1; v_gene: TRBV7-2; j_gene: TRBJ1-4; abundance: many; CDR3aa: CASSPDRGNEKLFF; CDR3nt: TGTGCCAGCAGCCCCGACAGGGGTAATGAAAAACTGTTTTTT
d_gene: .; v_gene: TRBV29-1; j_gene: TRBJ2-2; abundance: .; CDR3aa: CSVARNTGELFF; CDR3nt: TGCAGCGTTGCGCGGAACACCGGGGAGCTGTTTTTT
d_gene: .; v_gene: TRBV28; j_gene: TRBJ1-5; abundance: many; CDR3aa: CASRAGGGFDQPQHF; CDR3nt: TGTGCCAGCAGGGCGGGTGGGGGATTCGATCAGCCCCAGCATTTT
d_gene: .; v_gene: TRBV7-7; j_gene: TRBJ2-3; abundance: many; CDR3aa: CASSSGGRTDTQYF; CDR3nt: TGTGCTAGCAGCTCCGGGGGACGCACAGATACGCAGTATTTT
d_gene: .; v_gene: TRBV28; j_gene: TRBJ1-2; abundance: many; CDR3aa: CASSFVGSAVYGYTF; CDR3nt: TGTGCCAGCAGTTTCGTGGGGAGCGCCGTCTATGGCTACACCTTC
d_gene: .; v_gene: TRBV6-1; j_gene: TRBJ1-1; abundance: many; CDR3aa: CASAKQGVEAFF; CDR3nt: TGTGCCAGCGCCAAACAGGGAGTCGAAGCTTTCTTT
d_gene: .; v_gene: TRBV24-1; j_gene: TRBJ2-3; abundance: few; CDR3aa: CATRPGVTDTQYF; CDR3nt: TGTGCCACCAGGCCCGGGGTCACAGATACGCAGTATTTT
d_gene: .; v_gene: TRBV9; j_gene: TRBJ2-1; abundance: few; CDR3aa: CASTPGAGSYNEQFF; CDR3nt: TGTGCCAGCACCCCGGGGGCTGGGTCCTACAATGAGCAGTTCTTC
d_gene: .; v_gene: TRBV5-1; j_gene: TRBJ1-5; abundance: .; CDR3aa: CASTLGPESNQPQHF; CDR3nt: TGCGCCAGCACCCTAGGGCCGGAATCGAATCAGCCCCAGCATTTT
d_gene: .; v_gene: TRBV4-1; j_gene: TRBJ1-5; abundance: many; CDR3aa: CASSQVGRAPSNQPQHF; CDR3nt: TGCGCCAGCAGCCAAGTTGGTAGGGCACCGAGCAATCAGCCCCAGCATTTT
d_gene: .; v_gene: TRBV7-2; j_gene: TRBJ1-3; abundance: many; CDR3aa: CALAGAGNTIYF; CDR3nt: TGTGCCTTAGCGGGGGCAGGAAACACCATATATTTT
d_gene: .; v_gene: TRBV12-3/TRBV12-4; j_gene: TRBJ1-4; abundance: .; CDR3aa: CASSKDGTNEKLFF; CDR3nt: TGTGCCAGCAGCAAGGACGGTACTAATGAAAAACTGTTTTTT
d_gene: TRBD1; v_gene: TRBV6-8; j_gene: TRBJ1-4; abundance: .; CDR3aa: CASSYRTGTNEKLFF; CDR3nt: TGTGCCAGCAGTTATAGGACAGGAACTAATGAAAAACTGTTTTTT
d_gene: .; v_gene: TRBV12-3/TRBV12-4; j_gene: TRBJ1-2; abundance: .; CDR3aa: CASSLTFGQTYGYTF; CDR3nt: TGTGCCAGCAGTTTAACTTTCGGGCAGACCTATGGCTACACCTTC
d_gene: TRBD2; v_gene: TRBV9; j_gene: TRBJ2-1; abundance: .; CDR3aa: CASSVGAGNYNEQFF; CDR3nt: TGTGCCAGCAGCGTAGGAGCGGGGAACTACAATGAGCAGTTCTTC
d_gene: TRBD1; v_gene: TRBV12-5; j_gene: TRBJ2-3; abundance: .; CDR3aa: CASGLGTGSTDTQYF; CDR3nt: TGTGCTAGTGGTTTGGGGACAGGGAGCACAGATACGCAGTATTTT